Included here is one T cell receptor beta chain sequence, with context. This entry is derived from a study of response to subunit inactivated influenza vaccine. Germline trimming cut 1 base from V and 9 bases from J; bases unmatched to any gene: 4. This CDR3 comprises 15 residues. Germline lookup yields CDR1 ENHRY and CDR2 SYGVKD. Using its own MiXCR run on the RT-PCR reads, TCRdb lists one record per CDR3 protein. The table records about 650,000 distinct CDR3 sequences, about 14% of them present only once. This material consisted of PBMCs from blood, taken roughly 15 days before vaccination. The sequence was obtained from a man aged 45-65 years who received an inactivated influenza vaccine. The V gene is TRBV10-3, the J gene TRBJ1-6, with TRBD1 matching 9 bases. Here the CDR3 reads CAISELQGASSPLHF. CDR3 DNA sequence: TGTGCCATCAGTGAGTTACAGGGGGCCAGTTCACCCCTCCACTTT.